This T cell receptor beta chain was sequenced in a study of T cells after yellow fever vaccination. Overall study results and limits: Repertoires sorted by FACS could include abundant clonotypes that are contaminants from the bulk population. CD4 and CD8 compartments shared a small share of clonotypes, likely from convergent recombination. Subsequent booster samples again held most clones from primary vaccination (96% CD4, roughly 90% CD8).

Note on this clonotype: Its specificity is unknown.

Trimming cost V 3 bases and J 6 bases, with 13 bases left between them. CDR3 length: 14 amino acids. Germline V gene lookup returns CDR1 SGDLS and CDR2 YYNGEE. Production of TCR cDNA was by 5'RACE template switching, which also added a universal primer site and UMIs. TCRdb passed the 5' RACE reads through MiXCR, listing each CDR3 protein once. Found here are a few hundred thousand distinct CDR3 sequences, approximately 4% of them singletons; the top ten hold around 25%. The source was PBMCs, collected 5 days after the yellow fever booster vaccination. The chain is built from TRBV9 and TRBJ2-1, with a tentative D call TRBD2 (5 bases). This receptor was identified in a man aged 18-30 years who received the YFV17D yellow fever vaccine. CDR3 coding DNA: TGTGCCAGCAGCGCTGCGTGGGCGGGCAATGAGCAGTTCTTC. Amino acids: CASSAAWAGNEQFF.